This TCR beta chain was found in a study of immune evolution from preneoplasia to lung adenocarcinoma. Study summary: HLA loss of heterozygosity: about 7% AIS, over 12% MIA, approximately 31% ADC, none AAH. Study results and caveats: Normal lung had the highest top T cell clone frequencies.

Concerning this clone itself: The antigen remains undetermined.

V gave up 5 bases and J gave up 4 bases, with 12 bases separating them. Germline lookup yields CDR1 SQVTM and CDR2 ANQGSEA. The CDR3 runs to 13 residues. Repertoires were generated with immunoSEQ multiplex PCR, while TCRdb's copy carries only in-frame clones and drops some. The data hold 20,000 to 30,000 clones, with just under 75% observed a single time. H&E slides confirmed each diagnosis, reviewed by two pathologists independently. The sample comprised FFPE invasive lung adenocarcinoma tissue. The chain recombines TRBV29-1 with TRBJ1-3, with no clear D. The sequence came from a person between 55 and 69 years old with invasive lung adenocarcinoma. Some clones in this sample may be carry-over from other donors' samples. As DNA, the CDR3 is TGCAGCGTTAAGGAGAACAGAGGAAACACCATATATTTT. This sequence encodes CSVKENRGNTIYF.